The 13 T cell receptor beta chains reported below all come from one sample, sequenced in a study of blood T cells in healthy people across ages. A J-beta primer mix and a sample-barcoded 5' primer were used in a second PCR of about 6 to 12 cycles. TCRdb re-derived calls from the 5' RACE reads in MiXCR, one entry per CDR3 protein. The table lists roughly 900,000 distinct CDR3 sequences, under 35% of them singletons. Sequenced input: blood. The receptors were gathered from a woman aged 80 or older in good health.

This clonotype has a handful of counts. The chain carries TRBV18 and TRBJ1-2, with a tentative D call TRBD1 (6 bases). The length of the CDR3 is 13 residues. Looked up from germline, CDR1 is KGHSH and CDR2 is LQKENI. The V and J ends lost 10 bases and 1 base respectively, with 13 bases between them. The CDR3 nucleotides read TGTGCCACCGCCGAGGGGGTTAACTATGGCTACACCTTC. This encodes CATAEGVNYGYTF.

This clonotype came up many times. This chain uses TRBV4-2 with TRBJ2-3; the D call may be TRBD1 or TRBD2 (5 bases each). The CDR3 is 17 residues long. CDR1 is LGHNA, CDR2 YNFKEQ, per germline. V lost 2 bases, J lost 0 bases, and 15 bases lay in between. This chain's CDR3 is CASSQQRDGYSTDTQYF. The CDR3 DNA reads TGTGCCAGCAGCCAACAACGGGACGGATATAGCACAGATACGCAGTATTTT.

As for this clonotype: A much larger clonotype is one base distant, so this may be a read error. The CDR3 sequence: CACSFVTGVDQPQHF. In DNA, the CDR3 is TGTGCCTGCAGCTTCGTAACAGGGGTCGATCAGCCCCAGCATTTT. This sequence joins TRBV7-2 and TRBJ1-5; 7 nucleotides match TRBD1. Germline CDR1 is SGHTA and CDR2 is FQGNSA. This CDR3 has 15 amino acids.

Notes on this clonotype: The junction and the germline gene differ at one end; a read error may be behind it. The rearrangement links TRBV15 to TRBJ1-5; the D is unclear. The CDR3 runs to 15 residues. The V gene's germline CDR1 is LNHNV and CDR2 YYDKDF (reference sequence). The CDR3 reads CATSRGHLSNQSQHF. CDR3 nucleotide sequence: TGTGCCACCAGCAGAGGACACCTTAGCAATCAGTCCCAGCATTTT.

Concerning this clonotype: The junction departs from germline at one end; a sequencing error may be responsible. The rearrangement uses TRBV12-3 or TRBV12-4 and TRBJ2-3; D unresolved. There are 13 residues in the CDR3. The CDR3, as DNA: TGTGCCAGCAAGGGAACGAGCACAGATATGCAGTATTTT. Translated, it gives CASKGTSTDMQYF.

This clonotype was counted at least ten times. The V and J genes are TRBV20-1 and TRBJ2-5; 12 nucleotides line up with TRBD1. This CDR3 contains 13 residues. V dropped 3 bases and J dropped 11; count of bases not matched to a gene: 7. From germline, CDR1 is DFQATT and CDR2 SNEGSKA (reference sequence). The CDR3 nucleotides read TGCAGTGCTAGGGGGACAGGGGGCTGGGAACAGTACTTC. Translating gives CSARGTGGWEQYF.

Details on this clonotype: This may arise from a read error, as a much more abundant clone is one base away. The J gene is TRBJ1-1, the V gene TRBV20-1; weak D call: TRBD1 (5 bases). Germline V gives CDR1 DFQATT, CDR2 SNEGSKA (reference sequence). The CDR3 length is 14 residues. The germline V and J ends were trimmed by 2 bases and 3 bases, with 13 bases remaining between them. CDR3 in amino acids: CSARNRIIYTEAFF. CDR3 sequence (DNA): TGCAGTGCTAGAAACAGGATTATATACACTGAAGCTTTCTTT.

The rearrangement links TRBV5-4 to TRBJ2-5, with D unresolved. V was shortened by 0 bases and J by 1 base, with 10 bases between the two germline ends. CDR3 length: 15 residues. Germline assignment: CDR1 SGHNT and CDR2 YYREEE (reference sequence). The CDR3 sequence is CASSLVSSGQETQYF. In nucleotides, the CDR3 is TGTGCCAGCAGCTTGGTGTCATCTGGCCAAGAGACCCAGTACTTC.

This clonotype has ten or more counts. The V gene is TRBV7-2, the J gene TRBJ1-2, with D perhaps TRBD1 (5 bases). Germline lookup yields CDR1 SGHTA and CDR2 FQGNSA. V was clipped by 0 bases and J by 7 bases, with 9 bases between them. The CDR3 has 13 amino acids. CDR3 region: CASSLAVRGGYTF. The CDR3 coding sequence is TGTGCCAGCAGCTTAGCGGTGAGGGGTGGCTACACCTTC.

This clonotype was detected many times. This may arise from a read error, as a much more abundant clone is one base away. CDR3 protein: CASSRQGGYSYNEQYF. CDR3 in DNA: TGTGCCAGCAGCCGACAGGGGGGTTATTCCTACAATGAGCAGTACTTC. This chain uses TRBV25-1 with TRBJ2-1; 9 positions agree with TRBD1. The assigned J gene may be wrong: the sequence end matches TRBJ2-7 better. The germline gives CDR1 MGHDK, CDR2 SYGVNS. This CDR3 contains 16 residues.

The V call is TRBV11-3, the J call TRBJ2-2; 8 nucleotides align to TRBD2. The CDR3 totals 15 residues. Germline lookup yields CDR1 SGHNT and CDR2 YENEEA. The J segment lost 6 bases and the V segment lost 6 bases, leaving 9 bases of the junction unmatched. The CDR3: CASRSYGLAPGELFF. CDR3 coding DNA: TGTGCCAGCAGAAGTTACGGACTAGCCCCCGGGGAGCTGTTTTTT. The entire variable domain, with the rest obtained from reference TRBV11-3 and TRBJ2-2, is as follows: EAGVVQSPRYKIIEKKQPVAFWCNPISGHNTLYWYLQNLGQGPELLIRYENEEAVDDSQLPKDRFSAERLKGVDSTLKIQPAELGDSAVYLCASRSYGLAPGELFFGEGSRLTVL.

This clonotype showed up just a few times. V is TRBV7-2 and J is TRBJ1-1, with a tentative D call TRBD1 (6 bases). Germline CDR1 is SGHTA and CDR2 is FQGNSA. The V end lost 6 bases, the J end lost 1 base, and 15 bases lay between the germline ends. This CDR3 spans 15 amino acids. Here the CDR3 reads CASSPPGARNTEAFF. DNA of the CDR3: TGTGCCAGCAGTCCCCCGGGGGCGCGGAACACTGAAGCTTTCTTT. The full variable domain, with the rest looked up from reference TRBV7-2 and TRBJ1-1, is GAGVSQSPSNKVTEKGKDVELRCDPISGHTALYWYRQSLGQGLEFLIYFQGNSAPDKSGLPSDRFSAERTGGSVSTLTIQRTQQEDSAVYLCASSPPGARNTEAFFGQGTRLTVV.

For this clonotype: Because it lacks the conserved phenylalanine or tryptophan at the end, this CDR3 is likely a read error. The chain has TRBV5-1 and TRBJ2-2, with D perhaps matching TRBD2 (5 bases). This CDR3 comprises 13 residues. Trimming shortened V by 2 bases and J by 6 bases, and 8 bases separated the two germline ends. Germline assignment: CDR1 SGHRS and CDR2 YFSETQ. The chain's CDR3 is CASSFSGSGELFC. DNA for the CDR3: TGCGCCAGCAGCTTTTCGGGGTCCGGGGAGCTGTTTTGT.